The TCR beta chain described here comes from a study of T cell responses to AZD1222 COVID-19 vaccine. Findings of the study overall: The peak T cell response came first, and repertoires were sampled only after it. The CD4 TCRs associated with vaccination extended across spike and predominated at 160-218 and 743-854.

Sequencing was performed with immunoSEQ multiplex PCR; in TCRdb, only in-frame clones are kept and a portion is missing. This sample yields around 110,000 clones, of which about 90% are seen a single time; about 4.5% belongs to the top ten. The V gene end was trimmed by 7 bases and the J gene end by 4 bases; junction bases not matched to a gene: 11. Germline loops: CDR1 ENHRY, CDR2 SYGVKD. The CDR3 length is 15 residues. Turning to this clone: The antigen remains unidentified.

The TCR originated in an adult in good health. The source was peripheral blood, collected on day 0 of AZD1222 vaccination. The chain employs TRBV10-3 and TRBJ2-3; 7 bases match TRBD1. The CDR3 sequence: CAITTGESAPDTQYF. CDR3 coding DNA: TGTGCCATCACTACAGGGGAAAGCGCGCCAGATACGCAGTATTTT.